This T cell receptor beta chain was identified in a study of molecular identifiers for immune sequencing clone quantification. As for the study in general: Across replicate runs, RNA obtained from about 20,000 or 100,000 naive CD8 cells was divided into five, with four undergoing sequencing. General study points: Among about a million naive cells, spiked Jurkat TCR RNA from a single cell was reportedly detectable.

CDR3 length: 17 residues. The germline gives CDR1 LGHNA, CDR2 YSLEER. A word on this clonotype: The antigen is not known. A read error may account for a junction end that differs from germline.

As previously described, bulk TCR libraries were made using listed TCR primers. TCRdb re-called the PCR reads through MiXCR, storing one row per CDR3 protein. Of over 90,000 distinct CDR3 sequences listed, about 32% are singletons. This TCR was sampled from a human donor in good health. Some libraries in this study had Jurkat cell RNA spiked in. Sequenced: naive CD8+ T cells from blood, with Jurkat cell RNA spiked in. Subset described: FACS-sorted CD8+CD4-CCR7+CD45RA+ naive T cells. The chain couples TRBV4-3 to TRBJ2-7; a possible D gene is TRBD1 (5 bases). CDR3 nucleotides: TGCGCCGGCAGCTCTTCCAGGTCCGGACACGACATTTACGAGCAGTACTTC. As protein: CAGSSSRSGHDIYEQYF.